The 30 T cell receptor beta chains given below trace back to one sample, sequenced in a study. Using its own MiXCR run on the 5' RACE reads, TCRdb lists one record per CDR3 protein. The sample gives around 50,000 distinct CDR3 sequences, 28% of which show up once; under 3.5% is in the top ten. The sample consisted of tumor-infiltrating memory CD4+ T cells sorted from the breast tumor. Noted subset: memory CD4+ T cells, CD4+CD45RO+CD25-. These receptors originate from a female donor with breast cancer.

The chain recombines TRBV20-1 with TRBJ2-4; D perhaps matches TRBD2 (7 bases). CDR1 DFQATT and CDR2 SNEGSKA come from the germline V gene (reference sequence). Deletions cut 5 bases from V and 1 base from J, with 15 bases between. The CDR3 length is 15 residues. The CDR3 region is CSAGQGGAAKNIQYF. Here the CDR3 DNA reads TGCAGTGCTGGACAAGGGGGGGCGGCCAAAAACATTCAGTACTTC.

This clonotype was seen a single time. The chain carries TRBV7-2 and TRBJ1-6; unclear D gene. The germline V gene encodes CDR1 SGHTA and CDR2 FQGNSA. Trimming removed 4 bases at V and 10 bases at J, with 14 bases between. CDR3 size: 14 residues. In DNA form, the CDR3 reads TGTGCCAGCAGCTATCGCTATCGGGAGTCACCCCTCCACTTT. Its protein is CASSYRYRESPLHF. The variable domain in full, with the rest retrieved from reference TRBV7-2 and TRBJ1-6, is GAGVSQSPSNKVTEKGKDVELRCDPISGHTALYWYRQSLGQGLEFLIYFQGNSAPDKSGLPSDRFSAERTGGSVSTLTIQRTQQEDSAVYLCASSYRYRESPLHFGNGTRLTVT.

As concerns this clonotype: The junction departs from the called germline gene at one end, perhaps through a read error. This chain connects TRBV9 to TRBJ2-7, with 8 bases identical to TRBD1. Per germline, CDR1 SGDLS and CDR2 YYNGEE. CDR3 length: 13 amino acids. This CDR3 reads CASGVGQGYEQYF. The CDR3 DNA sequence: TGTGCCAGCGGCGTAGGACAGGGCTACGAGCAGTACTTC.

This sequence joins TRBV5-1 and TRBJ1-1; D is undetermined. Germline V gene data show CDR1 as SGHRS and CDR2 as YFSETQ. The CDR3 runs 15 residues. Trimming removed 2 bases from V and 4 bases from J, with 15 bases in between. The CDR3 loop reads CASSFSPLTTTEAFF. In DNA form, the CDR3 reads TGCGCCAGCAGCTTTAGCCCGCTTACAACCACTGAAGCTTTCTTT.

Concerning this clonotype itself: A much larger clone lies one base from this, so it may be a read error. This chain joins TRBV7-3 and TRBJ2-7, with 8 bases identical to TRBD2. This CDR3 comprises 16 residues. Trimming removed 3 bases from V and 3 bases from J; junction bases left unmatched: 10. Per germline, CDR1 SGHTA and CDR2 FQGTGA. The CDR3 protein is CASSLLISGSLYEQYF. The CDR3 DNA reads TGTGCCAGCAGCTTGCTTATAAGCGGGAGTCTCTACGAGCAGTACTTC.

The rearrangement joins TRBV7-2 to TRBJ1-5; D possibly corresponds to TRBD1 (6 bases). Per germline, CDR1 SGHTA and CDR2 FQGNSA. The CDR3 is 15 residues long. The V end lost 1 base, the J end lost 5 bases, and 12 bases lay between the germline ends. The CDR3 region is CASSLGGHLYQPQHF. As DNA, the CDR3 is TGTGCCAGCAGCTTAGGGGGACACCTTTATCAGCCCCAGCATTTT. Variable domain in full (rest from reference TRBV7-2 and TRBJ1-5): GAGVSQSPSNKVTEKGKDVELRCDPISGHTALYWYRQSLGQGLEFLIYFQGNSAPDKSGLPSDRFSAERTGGSVSTLTIQRTQQEDSAVYLCASSLGGHLYQPQHFGDGTRLSIL.

The V and J genes are TRBV25-1 and TRBJ1-3; weak D call: TRBD1 (5 bases). Trimming left V 4 bases short and J 5 bases short, with 9 bases between. There are 13 residues in the CDR3. The germline V gene encodes CDR1 MGHDK and CDR2 SYGVNS. CDR3 residues: CASSVDRRNTIYF. CDR3 DNA: TGTGCCAGCAGTGTAGACAGAAGAAACACCATATATTTT.

A word on this clonotype: Germline is not matched at one junction end, which may reflect a read error. The V and J genes are TRBV3-1 and TRBJ1-2, with a possible D match to TRBD1 (6 bases). The CDR3 is 14 residues long. CDR1 and CDR2 (germline): LGHDT, YNNKEL (reference sequence). This CDR3 is CASSPVQGPYGYTF. CDR3 sequence (DNA): TGTGCCAGCAGCCCAGTACAGGGTCCCTATGGATACACCTTC. Using reference TRBV3-1 and TRBJ1-2 for the parts outside the CDR3, the full variable domain is DTAVSQTPKYLVTQMGNDKSIKCEQNLGHDTMYWYKQDSKKFLKIMFSYNNKELIINETVPNRFSPKSPDKAHLNLHINSLELGDSAVYFCASSPVQGPYGYTFGSGTRLTVV.

This clonotype was recorded a few times. This chain connects TRBV6-6 to TRBJ1-3, with 9 bases lining up with TRBD1. After removal of 6 bases from V and 2 bases from J, the junction contained 8 bases not matched to a gene. The CDR3 has 16 residues. The V gene's germline CDR1 is MNHNY and CDR2 SVGAGI (reference sequence). CDR3 amino acids: CASSSGQGGAGNTIYF. CDR3 nucleotide sequence: TGTGCCAGCAGCTCGGGACAGGGAGGAGCTGGAAACACCATATATTTT.

This clonotype was observed a handful of times. This rearrangement joins TRBV5-1 to TRBJ2-7; D is unresolved. Deletions cut 0 bases from V and 1 base from J, with 8 bases between. Germline CDR1 reads SGHRS; CDR2 reads YFSETQ. CDR3 length: 14 residues. CDR3 nucleotides: TGCGCCAGCAGCTTGGCCGTCATGTCCTACGAGCAGTACTTC. Protein product: CASSLAVMSYEQYF.

Turning to this clonotype: A junction boundary mismatches the germline segment, possibly from a read error. V and J are TRBV15 and TRBJ1-1; D not certain. CDR1 is LNHNV, CDR2 YYDKDF, per germline (reference sequence). This CDR3 has 16 residues. The CDR3 DNA reads as TGTGCCACCAGCAGAGGTAGTGGACTTTTGAACACTGAAGCTTTCTTC. Translated: CATSRGSGLLNTEAFF. Full variable domain (remainder filled in from reference TRBV15 and TRBJ1-1): DAMVIQNPRYQVTQFGKPVTLSCSQTLNHNVMYWYQQKSSQAPKLLFHYYDKDFNNEADTPDNFQSRRPNTSFCFLDIRSPGLGDTAMYLCATSRGSGLLNTEAFFGQGTRLTVV.

J is TRBJ2-2 and V is TRBV6-1; D gene ambiguous. Trimming stripped 5 bases from V and 10 bases from J, with 14 bases between. Germline lookup yields CDR1 MNHNS and CDR2 SASEGT. CDR3 size: 13 residues. The CDR3: CASSKERRLELFF. The CDR3 DNA is TGTGCCAGCAGTAAGGAACGGCGGTTGGAGCTGTTTTTT.

The genes are TRBV20-1 and TRBJ2-5; D unclear. V dropped 5 bases and J dropped 1 base, with 14 bases sitting between them. This CDR3 contains 14 residues. CDR1 DFQATT and CDR2 SNEGSKA come from the germline V gene (reference sequence). The CDR3 protein is CSAPSSFPQETQYF. The CDR3 nucleotides are TGCAGTGCTCCCTCATCCTTCCCCCAAGAGACCCAGTACTTC.

J is TRBJ2-7 and V is TRBV7-9; 7 nucleotides align to TRBD1. Germline CDR1 is SEHNR and CDR2 is FQNEAQ (reference sequence). V gave up 1 base and J gave up 3 bases; unmatched junction bases: 9. The CDR3 has 16 amino acids. CDR3 coding DNA: TGTGCCAGCAGCTTAGTGGGACAGCCTCGTAACTACGAGCAGTACTTC. Protein sequence: CASSLVGQPRNYEQYF.

This clonotype was observed a handful of times. V and J are TRBV5-1 and TRBJ2-7, with 12 bases fitting TRBD2. The CDR3 length is 14 residues. V shed 5 bases and J 7 bases; nucleotides not matched to a gene: 7. CDR1 and CDR2 from the germline V gene are SGHRS and YFSETQ. CDR3 sequence (DNA): TGCGCCAGCAGGACGACTAGCGGGAGTTTGGAGCAGTACTTC. As protein: CASRTTSGSLEQYF.

About this clonotype itself: Compared with germline, one end of the junction differs, possibly owing to a read error. V is TRBV7-3 and J is TRBJ2-6, with 7 bases aligning to TRBD1. Germline lookup yields CDR1 SGHTA and CDR2 FQGTGA. This CDR3 spans 15 amino acids. The CDR3 region is CASSLGQTGASVLTF. CDR3 nucleotide sequence: TGTGCCAGCAGCTTGGGACAGACTGGGGCCAGCGTCCTGACTTTC.

This clonotype has a handful of counts. The chain uses TRBV20-1 and TRBJ1-2; possibly TRBD1 for D (5 bases). Trimming shortened V by 7 bases and J by 8 bases, and 14 bases separated the two germline ends. Germline V lookup: CDR1 DFQATT, CDR2 SNEGSKA (reference sequence). This CDR3 has 11 amino acids. This CDR3 reads CSVQASSGYTF. In nucleotides, the CDR3 is TGCAGTGTACAGGCTTCATCGGGCTACACCTTC.

The chain employs TRBV24-1 and TRBJ2-5; possibly TRBD1 for D (6 bases). CDR1 and CDR2 (germline): KGHDR, SFDVKD. V was clipped by 9 bases and J by 5 bases, with 21 bases between them. CDR3 length: 15 residues. DNA for the CDR3: TGTGCCACCGCCCCGAGCAGGGGAGAAGGTGAGACCCAGTACTTC. This codes for CATAPSRGEGETQYF.

The chain has TRBV24-1 and TRBJ1-6; possibly TRBD1 for D (6 bases). Germline V gene lookup returns CDR1 KGHDR and CDR2 SFDVKD. This CDR3 comprises 13 residues. V lost 7 bases and J lost 7, with 10 bases in between. The CDR3 DNA reads TGTGCCACCAGCTTAACAGGGAATTCACCCCTCCACTTT. It encodes CATSLTGNSPLHF.

This clonotype was recorded a few times. The chain carries TRBV7-2 and TRBJ1-2, with D possibly matching TRBD1 (5 bases). The V end was cut by 5 bases, the J end by 6 bases, with 16 bases between. Germline V gene sequence: CDR1 SGHTA, CDR2 FQGNSA. CDR3 length: 14 residues. CDR3: CASSAGWGRDGYTF. DNA for the CDR3: TGTGCCAGCAGCGCTGGTTGGGGCAGGGATGGCTACACCTTC. The full variable domain, with the rest looked up from reference TRBV7-2 and TRBJ1-2, is GAGVSQSPSNKVTEKGKDVELRCDPISGHTALYWYRQSLGQGLEFLIYFQGNSAPDKSGLPSDRFSAERTGGSVSTLTIQRTQQEDSAVYLCASSAGWGRDGYTFGSGTRLTVV.

This clonotype was seen more than once but under ten times. A read error may account for a junction end that differs from germline. The chain uses TRBV11-3 and TRBJ2-7; possibly TRBD1 for D (5 bases). The CDR3 sequence is 12 residues long. Germline assignment: CDR1 SGHNT and CDR2 YENEEA. The DNA for the CDR3 is TGTGCCAGCAGCATAGGGGCTGACGAGCAGTACTTT. Translating gives CASSIGADEQYF.

The V gene is TRBV7-9, the J gene TRBJ2-3, with 11 bases that match TRBD2. Germline trimming cut 5 bases from V and 4 bases from J; bases unmatched to any gene: 11. The CDR3 consists of 17 residues. Germline V gene sequence: CDR1 SEHNR, CDR2 FQNEAQ (reference sequence). Here the CDR3 DNA reads TGTGCCAGCAGCATCGGCCAGACTAGCGGGATGGCAGATACGCAGTATTTT. As protein: CASSIGQTSGMADTQYF.

There are a few counts of this clonotype. The J gene is TRBJ2-5, the V gene TRBV6-5; TRBD1 might be the D (5 bases). Germline loops: CDR1 MNHEY, CDR2 SVGAGI. The V end was cut by 6 bases, the J end by 0 bases, with 14 bases between. The CDR3 spans 15 residues. CDR3 nucleotide sequence: TGTGCCAGCAGCTCCCCGGACAAAAACCAAGAGACCCAGTACTTC. The encoded protein is CASSSPDKNQETQYF.

The V gene is TRBV7-2, the J gene TRBJ2-1, with D unclear. The V and J ends lost 3 bases and 3 bases respectively, with 12 bases between them. The CDR3 length is 15 residues. The V gene's germline CDR1 is SGHTA and CDR2 FQGNSA. CDR3 sequence: CASSLSDRNYNEQFF. The CDR3 bases are TGTGCCAGCAGCTTGTCGGACCGCAACTACAATGAGCAGTTCTTC.

Turning to this clonotype: A read error may produce the germline difference seen at one junction end. V usage is TRBV12-3 or TRBV12-4 and J usage is TRBJ1-5; weak D call: TRBD1 (5 bases). The CDR3 is 14 amino acids. The CDR3 reads CASSLVQGPQPQHF. CDR3 nucleotide sequence: TGCGCCAGCAGCTTGGTTCAGGGCCCTCAGCCCCAGCATTTT.

This clonotype was detected only a few times. V usage is TRBV5-1 and J usage is TRBJ2-3; D is possibly TRBD2 (5 bases). The germline gives CDR1 SGHRS, CDR2 YFSETQ. The CDR3 sequence is 12 residues long. V was shortened by 7 bases and J by 6 bases, with 12 bases between the two germline ends. CDR3 sequence: CASALSGDTQYF. The CDR3 nucleotides are TGCGCCAGCGCGCTCTCGGGGGATACGCAGTATTTT.

This chain joins TRBV20-1 and TRBJ2-2; the D gene is possibly TRBD1 (6 bases). Germline assignment: CDR1 DFQATT and CDR2 SNEGSKA (reference sequence). Trimming took off 5 bases at V and 2 bases at J, with 12 bases between the two ends. The CDR3 extends over 14 amino acids. The DNA of the CDR3 is TGCAGTGCTCAACAGGGCCGAAACACCGGGGAGCTGTTTTTT. This translates into CSAQQGRNTGELFF.

The chain has TRBV20-1 and TRBJ2-1; D possibly corresponds to TRBD2 (7 bases). This CDR3 spans 13 amino acids. CDR1 and CDR2 (germline): DFQATT, SNEGSKA (reference sequence). V dropped 6 bases and J dropped 0 bases, with 9 bases sitting between them. The DNA for the CDR3 is TGCAGTGCCCGGGGGGCCTCCTACAATGAGCAGTTCTTC. Protein product: CSARGASYNEQFF.

There are a few counts of this clonotype. The chain uses TRBV6-2 or TRBV6-3 and TRBJ2-5; TRBD1 is a possible D gene (7 bases). The CDR3 contains 17 residues. Germline CDR1 reads MNHEY; CDR2 reads SVGEGT. Trimming took off 8 bases at V and 4 bases at J, with 26 bases between the two ends. Here the CDR3 DNA reads TGTGCCAGCCGCCAGCGGAACCCGGAGGGGGCGAGAGAGACCCAGTACTTC. Translating gives CASRQRNPEGARETQYF.

V usage is TRBV10-3 and J usage is TRBJ1-1, with 8 bases identical to TRBD1. Germline CDR1 ENHRY, CDR2 SYGVKD. J gave up 3 bases and V 6 bases, and 12 bases lay outside the gene matches. The CDR3 spans 16 residues. The CDR3 sequence: CAIRGHRGNKDTEAFF. The CDR3 nucleotides are TGTGCCATCAGAGGACACAGGGGGAATAAAGACACTGAAGCTTTCTTT.